The 18 T cell receptor gamma chains in this list originate from one sample, sequenced in a study of gamma delta lymphoproliferative disorders and STAT genes. Sequencing used genomic DNA taken from PBMCs of patients and controls. TCRdb reapplied CATT to the multiplex PCR reads. The data contain several thousand gamma-chain clones, roughly 7% of them singletons. Material for sequencing was blood. These TCRs come from a human donor in good health.

Relative to its sample, this clone is medium-sized. The chain carries TRGV2 and TRGJP2. TCRdb carries no J gene annotation; the J gene was assigned here by matching the DNA with germline. With 1 base clipped from V and 5 bases from J, the junction kept 7 bases outside the gene matches. CDR1 EGSNGY and CDR2 YDSYNSKV come from the germline V gene. The CDR3 consists of 15 residues. The CDR3 sequence is CATWDGWGSDWIKTF. For the CDR3, the DNA is TGTGCCACCTGGGACGGATGGGGGAGTGATTGGATCAAGACGTTT.

There are a few counts of this clone. Here the CDR3 reads CATWLYKKLF. The CDR3 DNA reads as TGTGCCACCTGGCTTTATAAGAAACTCTTT. V usage is TRGV8 and J usage is TRGJ1 or TRGJ2. No J segment appears in TCRdb, so it was assigned here by matching the sequence to germline. Germline CDR1 and CDR2: VENAVY and YDSYNSRV. V was clipped by 6 bases and J by 6 bases; unmatched bases: 2. The CDR3 totals 10 residues.

This clone is medium-sized (0.01 to 0.1%) by share. The gene calls are TRGV8 and TRGJP1. The J gene is absent in TCRdb and was assigned here via DNA matching to germline. The V gene end was trimmed by 5 bases and the J gene end by 5 bases; junction bases not matched to a gene: 8. This CDR3 contains 14 residues. Per germline, CDR1 VENAVY and CDR2 YDSYNSRV. The CDR3 reads CATWGNGTGWFKIF. The CDR3 DNA is TGTGCCACCTGGGGAAACGGTACTGGTTGGTTCAAGATATTT.

This clone is judged medium-sized (0.01 to 0.1%). This chain joins TRGV8 and TRGJ1 or TRGJ2. The J gene is absent in TCRdb and was assigned here via DNA matching to germline. CDR3 size: 15 residues. Germline CDR1 reads VENAVY; CDR2 reads YDSYNSRV. V lost 2 bases to trimming and J lost 3 bases; unmatched junction nucleotides: 10. CDR3 region: CATWDKGGVYYKKLF. In DNA, the CDR3 is TGTGCCACCTGGGATAAAGGGGGGGTTTATTATAAGAAACTCTTT.

Sample share makes this clone medium-sized. The rearrangement joins TRGV2 to TRGJP2. TCRdb leaves out the J gene; it was filled in here by matching the DNA to germline. After removal of 0 bases from V and 7 bases from J, the junction contained 2 bases not matched to a gene. Germline CDR1 and CDR2: EGSNGY and YDSYNSKV. The CDR3 is made up of 13 amino acids. The DNA for the CDR3 is TGTGCCACCTGGGACGGGCTTGATTGGATCAAGACGTTT. Protein product: CATWDGLDWIKTF.

This clone is classed as medium-sized (0.01 to 0.1%). This chain uses TRGV10 with TRGJP1. Since TCRdb gives no J gene, matching the DNA to germline was used here to assign it. TRGV10 is filed as an ORF, its function uncertain. J lost 8 bases, V lost 8 bases, and 9 bases had no gene match. The CDR3 runs to 13 residues. This CDR3 is CAAWDIGGWFKIF. CDR3 nucleotides: TGTGCTGCGTGGGACATCGGGGGTTGGTTCAAGATATTT.

This clone was observed a handful of times. No DNA is shown, since the ends of the CDR3 on it are uncertain; the CDR3 is the one TCRdb lists. The CDR3 sequence is CTTVPDCSDWIKTF. The V gene is given as TRGV11, and no J gene call is available. TRGV11 is reported as an ORF; its role is uncertain. The CDR3 extends over 14 residues, inclusive of both ends.

By frequency in the sample, this clone is medium-sized. The DNA is left out, because the CDR3 cannot be placed on it with certainty; the CDR3 is given as TCRdb lists it. The V gene call reads TRGV11; no J gene was called. TRGV11 is known as an ORF, though its function is uncertain. The CDR3 totals 20 residues, both ends included. CDR3 sequence: CTTVPAGLGTQELGKKIKVF.

This clone is termed medium-sized (0.01 to 0.1%). This CDR3 is CAAWDYTRPYYKKLF. The DNA of the CDR3 is TGTGCTGCGTGGGATTATACCCGTCCTTATTATAAGAAACTCTTT. The chain couples TRGV10 to TRGJ1 or TRGJ2. TCRdb lists no J gene, so it was determined here by aligning the DNA to germline. TRGV10 is an open reading frame, and its role is uncertain. The CDR3 covers 15 residues. Unmatched junction bases numbered 14, after V lost 8 bases and J lost 3 bases.

This clone is classed as medium-sized. The gene calls are TRGV2 and TRGJP1. Here the J gene was assigned by germline matching of the DNA, as TCRdb has none. In germline, CDR1 is EGSNGY, CDR2 YDSYNSKV. This CDR3 has 15 residues. V gave up 2 bases and J gave up 0 bases; unmatched junction bases: 3. The CDR3 DNA reads as TGTGCCACCTGGGACGCTTATACCACTGGTTGGTTCAAGATATTT. Encoded protein: CATWDAYTTGWFKIF.

A remark on this clone: The DNA is omitted, as the CDR3 cannot be located on it reliably, and the CDR3 follows TCRdb's listing. No J gene call was made, and the V gene is TRGV4. Germline values: CDR1 EGSTGY, CDR2 YDSYTSSV. The CDR3 totals 20 residues, both ends included. CDR3 protein: CATWDQWIIIRNSLAVEQHF.

This clone was recorded at least ten times. The same CDR3 arises from other DNA sequences in this sample as well. The CDR3 region has the DNA TGTGCCTTGTGGGAGGTGCTATATAAGAAACTCTTT. Its protein product is CALWEVLYKKLF. The chain links TRGV9 to TRGJ1 or TRGJ2. Assignment of the J gene here rests on matching the DNA to germline, because TCRdb gives none. CDR3 size: 12 residues. CDR1 and CDR2 (germline): GITISATS, ISYDGTV (reference sequence). J lost 7 bases, V lost 0 bases, and 3 bases had no gene match.

By frequency in the sample, this clone is medium-sized (0.01 to 0.1%). A read error is the likely source, as a far larger clone sits one nucleotide away. The limits of the CDR3 on the DNA are not certain, so only TCRdb's listed CDR3 is given. The same CDR3 can be traced to other DNA sequences in this sample. No J gene was assigned, while the V gene was called as TRGV11. TRGV11 is sorted into the ORF group, with uncertain function. Ends included, the CDR3 has 17 residues. This chain's CDR3 is CTTVPVRSSQGGFKKLF.

In its sample, this clone was seen many times. This sequence joins TRGV9 and TRGJ1 or TRGJ2. No J gene was available from TCRdb, and it was assigned here by a germline match of the DNA. The V segment lost 3 bases and the J segment 0 bases; nucleotides outside the gene matches: 8. Germline loops: CDR1 GITISATS, CDR2 ISYDGTV (reference sequence). This CDR3 region has 15 residues. The CDR3 region is CALWEPYPNYYKKLF. The DNA of the CDR3 is TGTGCCTTGTGGGAGCCCTACCCGAATTATTATAAGAAACTCTTT.

In this sample, this clone turned up many times. Other DNA sequences from this sample encode an identical CDR3 as well. The J gene has no call, while the V gene is TRGV2. Germline V CDR1 and CDR2: EGSNGY, YDSYNSKV. The CDR3 consists of 14 residues. In DNA, the CDR3 is TGTGCCACCTGGGACGCCCGTAGTGATTGGATCAAGACATTT. Protein sequence: CATWDARSDWIKTF.

This clone is judged medium-sized. The V call is TRGV9, the J call TRGJ1 or TRGJ2. TCRdb lists no J gene, so it was determined here by aligning the DNA to germline. CDR3 length: 10 residues. Trimming cost V 6 bases and J 9 bases; bases outside gene matches: 5. Looked up from germline, CDR1 is GITISATS and CDR2 is ISYDGTV (reference sequence). This chain's CDR3 is CALWPSKKLF. For the CDR3, the DNA is TGTGCCTTGTGGCCCTCTAAGAAACTCTTT.

This clone was picked up many times. The V gene is TRGV5, the J gene TRGJ1 or TRGJ2. Because TCRdb records no J gene, it was assigned here through a match of the DNA to germline. The junction had 6 bases not matched to a gene; V was cut back by 5 bases and J by 2 bases. Germline values: CDR1 VINAFY, CDR2 YDVSNSKD. The CDR3 runs to 13 residues. This CDR3 is CATWVGYYYKKLF. CDR3 nucleotide sequence: TGTGCCACCTGGGTGGGATATTATTATAAGAAACTCTTT.

CDR3 in amino acids: CATWDSPGRKLF. CDR3 bases: TGTGCCACCTGGGATAGTCCGGGGAGGAAACTCTTT. The chain uses TRGV8 and TRGJ1 or TRGJ2. TCRdb records no J gene; here it was assigned by comparing the DNA to germline. The CDR3 runs to 12 residues. Trimming removed 1 base from V and 12 bases from J; junction bases left unmatched: 9. CDR1 and CDR2 from the germline V gene are VENAVY and YDSYNSRV.